The source of this T cell receptor beta chain is a study of T cell repertoires in cytomegalovirus infection. The overall study: Public TCR beta signatures provided an indication of both CMV infection and a matching HLA type. The study, taken as a whole, reports: Cumulative frequency (of public TCR beta family members) identified carriers of CMV plus the relevant HLA. HLA-C-restricted CMV clonotypes gave the most frequent clonotype in two of eight donors.

Germline CDR1 is SGHRS and CDR2 is YFSETQ. V gave up 3 bases and J gave up 2 bases, with 10 bases separating them. CDR3 length: 14 amino acids. TCRdb used MiXCR to reprocess the reads, holding one entry per CDR3 protein. The sample consists of 180,000 or so distinct CDR3 sequences, about 18% of them appearing once. On this clonotype itself: The antigen is undetermined.

The sample consisted of CD8+ T cells from PBMCs. The chain uses TRBV5-1 and TRBJ2-3, with D unclear. The origin of this receptor is a human donor in good health (CMV status not recorded). Some clones in this sample may be carry-over from other donors' samples. The CDR3 sequence is CASSSPPYTDTQYF. CDR3 nucleotides: TGCGCCAGCAGCTCACCTCCCTACACAGATACGCAGTATTTT.